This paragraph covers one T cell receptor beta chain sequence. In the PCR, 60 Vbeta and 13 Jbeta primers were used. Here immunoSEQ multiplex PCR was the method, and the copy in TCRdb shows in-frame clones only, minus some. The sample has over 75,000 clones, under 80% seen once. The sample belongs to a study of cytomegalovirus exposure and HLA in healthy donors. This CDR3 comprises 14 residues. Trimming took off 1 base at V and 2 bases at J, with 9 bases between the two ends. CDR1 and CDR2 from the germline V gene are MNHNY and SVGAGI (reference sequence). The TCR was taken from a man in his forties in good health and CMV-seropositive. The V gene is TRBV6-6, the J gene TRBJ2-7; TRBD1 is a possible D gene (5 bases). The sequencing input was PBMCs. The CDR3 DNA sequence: TGTGCCAGCAGTTACTTGGCAGGGACCTACGAGCAGTACTTC. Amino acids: CASSYLAGTYEQYF.